This section outlines one T cell receptor (beta chain) sequence together with its context. Its recognized antigen is unknown. The input lacks base qualities; no much larger clone sits a single base away. This specimen comes from a study of blood T cell repertoires in COVID-19 (TCRdb year 2020). With respect to the entire study: The collaborator samples originated in the United States, Italy and Spain and spanned the acute and convalescent phases of COVID-19. The material from the prospective study consisted of cDNA or gDNA derived from T cells, B-cell-depleted T cells, or PBMCs. Deeply sampled blood TCRbeta repertoires from subjects exposed to, actively infected with, or recovered from COVID-19 were included in the dataset. The repertoires were released in a freely available public database intended as a resource for research on the immune response to SARS-CoV-2. The samples were drawn from two sources: the first 160 participants of the ongoing ImmuneRACE study, and over 950 subjects contributed by 6 global collaborators. A de-identified subject ID, COVID-19 status, age in years and sex were almost always included in the sample metadata. Where HLA class I and class II types were available, the types were taken from metadata supplied by the sample provider, not from assay-based typing.

On the study overall, not on this receptor specifically: The quantity of clinical and demographic metadata differed by source and by participant and was supplied without curation.

Collaborating institutions collected whole blood in K2EDTA tubes following their own protocols. For TCRbeta analysis, collaborators shipped samples in one of three forms: frozen whole blood, isolated PBMCs, or DNA extracted from either of those sample types. TCRbeta CDR3 regions were amplified from genomic DNA by means of the immunoSEQ Assay, a bias-controlled multiplex PCR. Concerning the study's data processing: Nucleated cell counts per sample were estimated from amplification of reference gene primers within the assay. To quantify the absolute abundance of each unique TCRbeta CDR3 rearrangement, sequence reads were collapsed and filtered. For each sample, productive Simpson clonality was calculated as the square root of Simpson's diversity index over productive rearrangements. Drawn from immuneACCESS, this table holds only the in-frame rearrangements with V and J called that TCRdb kept. Clones are partly lost; checked studies trace under half to an unresolved V gene and leave the rest unexplained. V and J calls and clone size come straight from that table; D and trimming were deduced from the DNA. Counted in this sample were roughly 100,000 clones; around 90% of them appeared once. Together, the top ten hold approximately 17% of the sample.

The CDR3, cysteine through phenylalanine, is 15 amino acids long. The sequence is cut down to CDR3 DNA, 45 bases in frame from base 1. V has 10 bases trimmed and J has 7 bases trimmed; junction bases matching no gene number 14. The germline V gene yields MNHEY for CDR1 and SVGAGI for CDR2. Sequencing was carried out using peripheral blood. This sequence uses TRBV6-5 and TRBJ2-1; 9 of the junction bases match TRBD2. The receptor was derived from a woman aged 80 or over in a cohort sampled during active COVID-19. The CDR3 reads as follows: CATTSGGQGGNEQFF. The nucleotide sequence is given as TGTGCCACAACAAGCGGGGGGCAAGGTGGAAATGAGCAGTTCTTC.